This T cell receptor beta chain was sequenced for a study of blood T cell repertoires in COVID-19. Germline assignment: CDR1 SGDLS and CDR2 YYNGEE. The CDR3 loop spans 12 amino acids. The ends lost 7 bases at V and 9 bases at J; junction bases unmatched: 10. The table came from immunoSEQ multiplex PCR; TCRdb's copy has only in-frame clones and leaves some out. The repertoire has some 430,000 clones, 90% of them found once; the top ten carry about 0.6%. Cohort placement rested on clinical history that participants reported themselves. The chain is built from TRBV9 and TRBJ2-7, with TRBD2 matching 7 bases. The TCR was taken from a man aged 18-30 years who had recovered from COVID-19. Input material: PBMCs or T cells enriched from blood (not recorded which). CDR3 in DNA: TGTGCCAGCGCTCCCTCGGGGGGACGGCAGTACTTC. This sequence encodes CASAPSGGRQYF.